The T cell receptor beta chain described here comes from a study of shared clonotypes between healthy human individuals. Naive CD8 isolation took CD45RO-negative cells positively selected for CCR7 and excluded terminally differentiated effector memory CD45RA+ cells. How the authors handled the data: Filtering was not the same, since immunoSEQ gave junction-only sequences without quality scores. Method: immunoSEQ multiplex PCR; TCRdb's copy keeps in-frame clones and lacks some. V, J and clone size derive from that table, while D and trimming were established from the DNA sequence. This sample carries roughly 770,000 clones, about 96% of them seen once, and the ten largest clones take under 0.3%. The ends were cut back, 7 bases at V and 9 bases at J, with 19 bases in the middle. The CDR3 has 13 residues. Germline-derived CDR1 and CDR2 are WSHSY and SAAADI.

Sequenced sample: naive CD8+ T cells sorted from blood. The clonotype was recovered from a man aged 25 to 45 in good health. The chain employs TRBV10-2 and TRBJ2-7, with D possibly called TRBD1 or TRBD2 (5 bases each). CDR3 sequence: CASTATVRGGQYF. CDR3 bases: TGCGCCAGCACTGCGACAGTACGGGGCGGGCAGTACTTC.